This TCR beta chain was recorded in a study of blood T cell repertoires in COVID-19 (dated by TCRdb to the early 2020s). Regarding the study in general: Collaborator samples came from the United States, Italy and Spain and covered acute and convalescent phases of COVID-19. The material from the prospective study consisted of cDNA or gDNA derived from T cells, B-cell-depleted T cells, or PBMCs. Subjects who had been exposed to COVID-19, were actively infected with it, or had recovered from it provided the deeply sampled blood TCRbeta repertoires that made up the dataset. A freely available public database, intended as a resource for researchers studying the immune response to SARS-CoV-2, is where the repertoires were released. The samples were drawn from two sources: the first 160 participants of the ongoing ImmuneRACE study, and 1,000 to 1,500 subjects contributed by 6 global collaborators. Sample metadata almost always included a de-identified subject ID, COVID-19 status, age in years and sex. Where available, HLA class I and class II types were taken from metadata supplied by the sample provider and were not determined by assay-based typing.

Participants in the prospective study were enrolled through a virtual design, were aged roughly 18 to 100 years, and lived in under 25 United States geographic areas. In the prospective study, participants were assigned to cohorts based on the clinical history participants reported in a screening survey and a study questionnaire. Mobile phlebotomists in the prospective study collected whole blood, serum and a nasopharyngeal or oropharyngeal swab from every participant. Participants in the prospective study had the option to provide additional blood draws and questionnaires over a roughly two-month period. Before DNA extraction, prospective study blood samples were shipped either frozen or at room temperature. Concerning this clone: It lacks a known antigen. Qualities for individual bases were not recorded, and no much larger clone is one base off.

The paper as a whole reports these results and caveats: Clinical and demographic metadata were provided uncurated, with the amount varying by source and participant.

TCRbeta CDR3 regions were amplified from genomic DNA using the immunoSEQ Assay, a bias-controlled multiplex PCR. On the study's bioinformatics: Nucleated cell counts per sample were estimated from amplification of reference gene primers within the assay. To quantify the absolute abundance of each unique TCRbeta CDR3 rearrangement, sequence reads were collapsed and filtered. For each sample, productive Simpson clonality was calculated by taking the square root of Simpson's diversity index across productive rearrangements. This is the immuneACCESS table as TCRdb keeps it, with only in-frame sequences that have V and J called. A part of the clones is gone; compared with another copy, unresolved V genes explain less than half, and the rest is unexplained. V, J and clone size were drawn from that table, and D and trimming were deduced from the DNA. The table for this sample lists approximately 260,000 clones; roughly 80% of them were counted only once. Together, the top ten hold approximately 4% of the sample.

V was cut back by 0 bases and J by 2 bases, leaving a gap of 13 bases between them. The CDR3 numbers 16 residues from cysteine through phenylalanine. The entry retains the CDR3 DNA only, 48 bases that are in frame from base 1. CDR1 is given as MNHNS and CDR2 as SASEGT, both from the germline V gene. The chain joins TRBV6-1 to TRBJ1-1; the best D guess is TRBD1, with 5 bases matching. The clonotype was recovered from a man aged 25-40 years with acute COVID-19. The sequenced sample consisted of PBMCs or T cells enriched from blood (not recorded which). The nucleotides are TGTGCCAGCAGTGAAGCGCCCGCAGGGCTTAACACTGAAGCTTTCTTT. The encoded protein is CASSEAPAGLNTEAFF.